This is a list of T cell receptor beta chains from one sample in a study of blood T cell repertoires in COVID-19. Libraries were prepared by immunoSEQ multiplex PCR; TCRdb keeps only in-frame clonotypes and omits some of them. The sample includes about 480,000 clones, approximately 88% seen only once; the top ten take approximately 1.8%. The sample taken for sequencing was PBMCs or T cells enriched from blood (not recorded which). The receptors originated from a woman aged 40 to 55 who had recovered from COVID-19. Both conserved end residues are trimmed from each CDR3.

TRBV24-1	TRBJ2-2	ATSDLPGGTETPNTGELF
TRBV24-1	TRBJ2-1	ATSDSGRRFNEQF
TRBV4-2	TRBJ2-2	ASSQDYNTGELF
TRBV19	TRBJ1-5	ASSSRHGADSNQPQH
TRBV4-3	TRBJ1-2	ASSQDGQGALGYGYT
TRBV7-6	TRBJ2-2	ASSAWDRGSQGELF
TRBV5-1	TRBJ2-1	ASSPNTGLSGYNEQF
TRBV6-2/TRBV6-3	TRBJ2-1	ASSYLPRAAGGGGEQF
TRBV7-2	TRBJ2-2	ASSFRGTGELF
TRBV6-4	TRBJ1-2	ASRGGGGLNYGYT
TRBV3-1/TRBV3-2	TRBJ2-1	ASSHRLAGVVDEQF
TRBV10-2	TRBJ2-7	ASSDLGRVAYEQY
TRBV6-2/TRBV6-3	TRBJ2-5	ASSSPTGGKETQY
TRBV11-2	TRBJ2-2	ASSLVVGMVAGELF
TRBV4-1	TRBJ1-1	ASSQDRSQGNTEAF
TRBV3-1/TRBV3-2	TRBJ1-2	ASSQLSRYGYT
TRBV4-3	TRBJ2-6	ASGRDSSGANVLT
TRBV18	TRBJ1-1	ASSPRSENTEAF
TRBV10-2	TRBJ2-3	ASSEARGPSTDTQY
TRBV4-3	TRBJ1-1	ASSQETGSLNTEAF
TRBV6-2/TRBV6-3	TRBJ2-3	ASSLPNRDPTDTQY
TRBV3-1/TRBV3-2	TRBJ2-1	ASSLTSGSKNEQF
TRBV3-1/TRBV3-2	TRBJ2-1	ASSFRFGQFLGSEQF
TRBV19	TRBJ1-4	ASHPVGSWGEKLF
TRBV19	TRBJ2-5	ASSISGQKETQY
TRBV28	TRBJ2-1	ASILSQRAYNEQF
TRBV9	TRBJ2-5	ASSGGRVGPQETQY
TRBV30	TRBJ2-7	AWDRDRVSEQY
TRBV6-6	TRBJ2-2	ASSPGGRRPGTGELF
TRBV10-3	TRBJ1-4	AISDARTGQNEKLF
TRBV4-3	TRBJ2-7	ASSQASGRWYEQY
TRBV4-2	TRBJ2-7	ASSQDWSGPSSYEQY
TRBV7-9	TRBJ2-1	ASSLFFSYNEQF
TRBV18	TRBJ1-4	ASSGPDEKLF
TRBV6-5	TRBJ1-2	ASTPGASGYT
TRBV5-6	TRBJ2-7	ASSPGQGHRVYEQY
TRBV10-3	TRBJ2-7	AISGGQGGSYEQY
TRBV15	TRBJ1-1	ATSRGGGEAF
TRBV14	TRBJ1-3	ASSQDIHSLQVVSGNTIY
TRBV5-1	TRBJ2-1	ASSLLGAASGNNEQF
TRBV5-1	TRBJ2-5	ASSLPTGLKGETQY
TRBV4-2	TRBJ1-1	ASSQGGQTMNTEAF
TRBV11-3	TRBJ2-3	ASRSGRGTDTQY
TRBV13	TRBJ1-2	ASSHWDRSLDYGYT
TRBV5-8	TRBJ2-5	ASSPGLAGGWETQY
TRBV11-3	TRBJ2-1	ASKTSSTYNEQF
TRBV10-2	TRBJ1-5	ASTQGEQPQH
TRBV29-1	TRBJ1-2	SVEDGSVNYGYT
TRBV7-2	TRBJ1-2	ASSPRQGDGRGYT
TRBV4-1	TRBJ1-6	ASSLLEPDRGLYNSPLH